This TCR beta chain was documented in a study of CD8+ T cells in alopecia areata. Study-wide background: Oral tofacitinib, 5 to 10 mg twice daily, was given in an open-label trial.

cDNA reverse transcribed from extracted RNA served as the sequencing template. The assay was immunoSEQ multiplex PCR, and TCRdb's table has in-frame clones only and misses some. The sample carries 110,000 to 150,000 clones, about three fifths recorded once. Study-wide findings and caveats: For lesional scalp, especially alopecia totalis/universalis, clonality was higher than in normal scalp.

This clone was detected a few times. Antigen: not known. The sample consisted of CD4+ T cells sorted from blood, taken at week 0. The clonotype was recovered from a human donor with alopecia areata.

CDR3 sequence: CASSPTQGRAQIKQYF. The CDR3 DNA reads TGTGCCAGCAGTCCGACACAGGGTAGAGCACAGATAAAGCAGTATTTT. V gene TRBV27 combines with J gene TRBJ2-3; D perhaps matches TRBD1 (6 bases). Trimming took 5 bases from V and 11 from J, leaving 26 bases between them. Germline values: CDR1 MNHEY, CDR2 SMNVEV (reference sequence). The length of the CDR3 is 16 residues.